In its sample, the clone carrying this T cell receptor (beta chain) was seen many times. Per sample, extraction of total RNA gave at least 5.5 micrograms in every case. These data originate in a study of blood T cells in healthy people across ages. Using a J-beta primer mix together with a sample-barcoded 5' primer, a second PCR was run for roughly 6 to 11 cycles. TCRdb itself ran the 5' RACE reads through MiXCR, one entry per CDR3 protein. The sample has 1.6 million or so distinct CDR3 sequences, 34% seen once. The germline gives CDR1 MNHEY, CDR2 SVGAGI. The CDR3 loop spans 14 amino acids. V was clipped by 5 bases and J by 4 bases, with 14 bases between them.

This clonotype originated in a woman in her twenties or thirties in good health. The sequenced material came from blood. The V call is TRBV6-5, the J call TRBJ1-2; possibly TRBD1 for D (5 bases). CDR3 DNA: TGTGCCAGCAGTCCACTCGGGGGGTTCTATGGCTACACCTTC. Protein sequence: CASSPLGGFYGYTF.